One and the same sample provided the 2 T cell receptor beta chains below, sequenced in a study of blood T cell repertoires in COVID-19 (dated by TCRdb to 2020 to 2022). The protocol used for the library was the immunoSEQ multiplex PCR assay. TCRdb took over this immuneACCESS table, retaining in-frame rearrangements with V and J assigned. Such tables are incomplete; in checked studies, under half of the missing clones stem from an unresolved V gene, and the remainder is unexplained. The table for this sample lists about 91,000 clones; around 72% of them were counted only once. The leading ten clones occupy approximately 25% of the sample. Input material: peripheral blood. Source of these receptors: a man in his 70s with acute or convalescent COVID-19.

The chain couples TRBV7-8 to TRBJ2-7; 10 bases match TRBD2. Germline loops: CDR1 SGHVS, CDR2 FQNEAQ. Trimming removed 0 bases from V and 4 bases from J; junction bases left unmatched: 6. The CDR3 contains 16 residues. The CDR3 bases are TGTGCCAGCAGCTTAGCTTGGCTAGCGGGAGCTTACGAGCAGTACTTC. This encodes CASSLAWLAGAYEQYF.

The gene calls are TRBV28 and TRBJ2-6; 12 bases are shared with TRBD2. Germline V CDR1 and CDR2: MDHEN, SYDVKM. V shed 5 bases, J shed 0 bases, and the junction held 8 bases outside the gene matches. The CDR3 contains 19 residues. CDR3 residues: CASSQRLAGAISGANVLTF. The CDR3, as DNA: TGTGCCAGCAGTCAAAGACTAGCGGGAGCTATCTCTGGGGCCAACGTCCTGACTTTC.